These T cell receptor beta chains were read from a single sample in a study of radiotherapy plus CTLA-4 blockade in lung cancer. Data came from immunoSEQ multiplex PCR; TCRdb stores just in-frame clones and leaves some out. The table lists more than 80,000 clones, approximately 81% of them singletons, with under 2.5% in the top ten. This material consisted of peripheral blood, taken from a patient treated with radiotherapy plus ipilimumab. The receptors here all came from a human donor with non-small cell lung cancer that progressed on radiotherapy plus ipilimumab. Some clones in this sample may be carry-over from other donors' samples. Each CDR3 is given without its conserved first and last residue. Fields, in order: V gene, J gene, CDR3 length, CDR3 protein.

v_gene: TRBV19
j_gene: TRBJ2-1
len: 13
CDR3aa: ASSSKGALGYEQF

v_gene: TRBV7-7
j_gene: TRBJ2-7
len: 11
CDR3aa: ASSLGRAYEQY

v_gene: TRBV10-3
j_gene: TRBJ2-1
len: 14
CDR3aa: AISERGRGRHNEQF

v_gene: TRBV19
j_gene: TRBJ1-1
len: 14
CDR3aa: ASSRQVHSMNTEAF

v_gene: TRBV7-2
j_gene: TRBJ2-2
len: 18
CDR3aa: ASSLALSVLARGGTGELF

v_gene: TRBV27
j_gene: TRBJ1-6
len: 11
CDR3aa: ASSLSGFSPLH

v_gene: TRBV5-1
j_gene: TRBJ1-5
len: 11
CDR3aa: ASSPSGSQPQH

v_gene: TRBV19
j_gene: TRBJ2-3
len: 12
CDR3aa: ASTPFGGTDTQY

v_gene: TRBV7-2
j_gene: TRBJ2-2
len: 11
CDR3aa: ASSRTVGGELF

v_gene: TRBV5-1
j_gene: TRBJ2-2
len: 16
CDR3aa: ASSLVFQGRLKAGELF

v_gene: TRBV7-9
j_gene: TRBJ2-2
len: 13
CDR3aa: ASSSPPLAAGELF

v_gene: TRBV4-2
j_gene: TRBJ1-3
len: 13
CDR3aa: ASKGRSSSGNTIY

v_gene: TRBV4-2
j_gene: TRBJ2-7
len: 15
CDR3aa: ASSQDLGTSRSYEQY

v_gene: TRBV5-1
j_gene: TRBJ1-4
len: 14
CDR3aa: ASSLGPVATNEKLF

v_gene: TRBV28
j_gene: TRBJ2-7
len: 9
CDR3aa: ASSFRAEQY

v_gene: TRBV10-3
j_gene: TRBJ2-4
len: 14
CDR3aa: AISNAPTGGEYIQY

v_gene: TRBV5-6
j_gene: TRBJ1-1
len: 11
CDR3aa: ASSLGWGTEAF

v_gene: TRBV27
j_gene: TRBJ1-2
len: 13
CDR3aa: ASSQTGASYGGYT

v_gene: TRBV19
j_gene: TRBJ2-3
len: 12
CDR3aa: ASSSTSREDTQY

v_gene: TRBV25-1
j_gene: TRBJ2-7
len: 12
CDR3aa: ASRTGKNSYEQY

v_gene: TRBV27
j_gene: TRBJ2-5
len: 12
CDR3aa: ASSFERFRETQY

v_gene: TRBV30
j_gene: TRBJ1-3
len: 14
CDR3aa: AWSVYPLDSGNTIY

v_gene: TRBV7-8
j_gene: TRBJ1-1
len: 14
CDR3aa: ASSLDPRQMNTEAF

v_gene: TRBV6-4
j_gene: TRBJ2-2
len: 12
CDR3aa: ASSETSEAGELF

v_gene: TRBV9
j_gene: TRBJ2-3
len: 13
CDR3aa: ASGDSLLSTDTQY

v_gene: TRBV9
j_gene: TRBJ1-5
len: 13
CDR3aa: ASSVAAGGLQPQH

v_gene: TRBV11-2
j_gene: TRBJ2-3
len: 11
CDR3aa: ASSLVGRDTQY

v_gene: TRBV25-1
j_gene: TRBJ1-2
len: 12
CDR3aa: ASRGPRVDYGYT

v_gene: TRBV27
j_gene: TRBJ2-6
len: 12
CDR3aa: ASSLSSGANVLT

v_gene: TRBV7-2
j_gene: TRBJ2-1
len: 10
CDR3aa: ASSFWRNEQF

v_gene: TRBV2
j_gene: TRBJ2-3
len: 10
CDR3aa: ASTVATDTQY

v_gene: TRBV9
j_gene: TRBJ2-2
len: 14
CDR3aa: ASSLRTSGDHGELF

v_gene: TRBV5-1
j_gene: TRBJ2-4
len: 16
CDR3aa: ASSPATGGPTRGNIQY

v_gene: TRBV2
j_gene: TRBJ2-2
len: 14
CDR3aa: ASTSSGGGWTGELF

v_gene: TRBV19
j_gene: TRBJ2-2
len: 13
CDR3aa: ASQVGQTNTGELF

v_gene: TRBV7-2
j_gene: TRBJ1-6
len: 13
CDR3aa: AGSPPGTVNSPLH

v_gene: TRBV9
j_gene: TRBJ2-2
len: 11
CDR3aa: ASSVADTGELF

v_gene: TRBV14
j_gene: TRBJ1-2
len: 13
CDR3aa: ASSQVGQTIYGYT

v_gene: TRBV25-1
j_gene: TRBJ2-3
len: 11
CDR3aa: ASSADRGDTQY

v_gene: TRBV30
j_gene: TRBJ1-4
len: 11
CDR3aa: AWTPGSVEKLF

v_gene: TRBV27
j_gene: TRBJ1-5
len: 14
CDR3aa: ASSLGMGGIVQPQH

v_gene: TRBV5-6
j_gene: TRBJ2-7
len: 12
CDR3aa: ASSLGQGSYEQY

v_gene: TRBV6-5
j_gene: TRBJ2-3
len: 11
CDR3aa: ASSEKATDTQY

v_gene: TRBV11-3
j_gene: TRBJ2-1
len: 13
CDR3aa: ASSRDSGGYNEQF

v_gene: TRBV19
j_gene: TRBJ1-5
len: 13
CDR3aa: ASSIQGRGNQPQH

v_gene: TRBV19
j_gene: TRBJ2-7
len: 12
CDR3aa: ASSPWTGKYEQY

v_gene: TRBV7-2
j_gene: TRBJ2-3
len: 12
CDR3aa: ASIERQPTDTQY

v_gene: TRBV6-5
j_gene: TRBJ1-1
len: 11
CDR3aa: ASSRTVNTEAF

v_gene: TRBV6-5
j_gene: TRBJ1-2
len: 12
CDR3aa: ASTPGRGRKGYT

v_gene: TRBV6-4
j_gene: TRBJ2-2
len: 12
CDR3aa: ASSDSKETGELF

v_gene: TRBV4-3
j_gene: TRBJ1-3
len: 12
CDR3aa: ASSHGRSGNTIY

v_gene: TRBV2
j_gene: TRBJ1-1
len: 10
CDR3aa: ASSPEYTEAF